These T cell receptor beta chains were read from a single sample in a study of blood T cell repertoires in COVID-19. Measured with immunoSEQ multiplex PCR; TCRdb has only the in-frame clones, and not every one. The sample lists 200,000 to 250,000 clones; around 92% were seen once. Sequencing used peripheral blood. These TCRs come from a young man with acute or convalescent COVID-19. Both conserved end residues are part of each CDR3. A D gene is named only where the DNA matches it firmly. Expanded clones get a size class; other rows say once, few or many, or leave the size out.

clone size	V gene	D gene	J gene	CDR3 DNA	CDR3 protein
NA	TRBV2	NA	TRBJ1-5	TGTGCCAGCAGGGGGGGGGAGTATAGCAATCAGCCCCAGCATTTT	CASRGGEYSNQPQHF
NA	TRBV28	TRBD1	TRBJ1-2	TGTGCCAGCAGTCGAACCGGGACAGGGACATCCCATGGCTACACCTTC	CASSRTGTGTSHGYTF
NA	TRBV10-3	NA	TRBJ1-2	TGTGCCATCAGTGGGATGGAGACAGGTTATGGCTACACCTTC	CAISGMETGYGYTF
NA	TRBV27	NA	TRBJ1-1	TGTGCCAGCAGACCCGGGACACCGAACACTGAAGCTTTCTTT	CASRPGTPNTEAFF
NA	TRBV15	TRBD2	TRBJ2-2	TGTGCCACCACCCGCGTCAGCGGGGGGGCCGGGGAGCTGTTTTTT	CATTRVSGGAGELFF
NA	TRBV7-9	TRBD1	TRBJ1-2	TGTGCCAGCAGCTTAGAGCCGACGGGACAGGGACTTGGCTACACCTTC	CASSLEPTGQGLGYTF
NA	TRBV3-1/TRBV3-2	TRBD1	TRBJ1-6	TGTGCCAGCAGCCAAAGGCAGGGGGGCTCACCCCTCCACTTT	CASSQRQGGSPLHF
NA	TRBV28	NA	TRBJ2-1	TGTGCCAGCAGCCCTAATCGCTGGCAGGGGAGCAATGAGCAGTTCTTC	CASSPNRWQGSNEQFF
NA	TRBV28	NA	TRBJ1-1	TGTGCCAGCAGGCACGGCGGGGTGATCGTAGAAGCTTTCTTT	CASRHGGVIVEAFF
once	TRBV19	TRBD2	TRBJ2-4	TGTGCCAGTAGTATAGGTACTAGCGGAAACATTCAGTACTTC	CASSIGTSGNIQYF
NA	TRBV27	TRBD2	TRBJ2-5	TGTGCCAGCAGTGGACTAGCGGGGAACCGAGGGACCCAGTACTTC	CASSGLAGNRGTQYF
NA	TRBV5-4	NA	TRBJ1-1	TGTGCCAGCAGGCGAGGGCCTTCGGGCACTGAAGCTTTCTTT	CASRRGPSGTEAFF
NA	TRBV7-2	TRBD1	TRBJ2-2	TGTGCCAGCAGCTTAGGACAGGGAAGGGGCCGGGAGCTGTTTTTT	CASSLGQGRGRELFF
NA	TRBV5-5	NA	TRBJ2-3	TGTGCCAGCAGCTTAAGGCAGGGCTTCACAGATACGCAGTATTTT	CASSLRQGFTDTQYF
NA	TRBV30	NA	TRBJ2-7	TGTGCCTGGAGGGACATGGCGGGGGCCTCCTACGAGCAGTACTTC	CAWRDMAGASYEQYF
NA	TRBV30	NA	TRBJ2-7	TGTGCCTGGAGCCACTTCGGTGCCTACGAGCAGTACTTC	CAWSHFGAYEQYF
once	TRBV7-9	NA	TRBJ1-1	TGTGCCAGCAGCTTAGCCAGGGCTACTGAAGCTTTCTTT	CASSLARATEAFF
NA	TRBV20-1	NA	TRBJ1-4	TGCAGTGCTAGTACTCGAGCGTCCAAGTCTGAAGACAATGAAAAACTGTTTTTT	CSASTRASKSEDNEKLFF
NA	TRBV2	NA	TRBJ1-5	TGTGCCAGCAATGGACAAAGAGTCAATCAGCCCCAGCATTTT	CASNGQRVNQPQHF
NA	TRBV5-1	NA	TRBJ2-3	TGCGCCAGCACGCCAGTAAGCACAGATACGCAGTATTTT	CASTPVSTDTQYF
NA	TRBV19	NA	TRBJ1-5	TGTGCCAGTACCACCGGACAGCCTTGGGGTCATCAGCCCCAGCATTTT	CASTTGQPWGHQPQHF
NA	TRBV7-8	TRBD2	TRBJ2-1	TGTGCCAGCAGCAGAAAGAGAGCGGGGGTCACCAATGAGCAGTTCTTC	CASSRKRAGVTNEQFF
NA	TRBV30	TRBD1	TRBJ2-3	TGTGCCTGGGCAAGACAGGGGAACACAGATACGCAGTATTTT	CAWARQGNTDTQYF
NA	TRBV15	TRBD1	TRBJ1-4	TGTGCCACCAGCAGAGGGGCCGGGACAGGGTTTGAAAAACTGTTTTTT	CATSRGAGTGFEKLFF
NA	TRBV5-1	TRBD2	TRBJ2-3	TGCGCCAGCAGCTTGGGCGGGGGGAACACAGATACGCAGTATTTT	CASSLGGGNTDTQYF
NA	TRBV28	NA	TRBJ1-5	TGTGCCAGCAGTTTATATCGCTGGGACTTGAGCAATCAGCCCCAGCATTTT	CASSLYRWDLSNQPQHF
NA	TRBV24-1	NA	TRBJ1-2	TGTGCCACCAGTGATTCAGCTAACTATGGCTACACCTTC	CATSDSANYGYTF
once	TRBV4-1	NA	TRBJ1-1	TGCGCCAGCAGCCAAGAGTTAGGAGGGGTCACTGAAGCTTTCTTT	CASSQELGGVTEAFF
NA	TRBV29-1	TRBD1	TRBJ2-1	TGCAGCGGGGTATCGGGACAGGGGGCGTTCTTC	CSGVSGQGAFF
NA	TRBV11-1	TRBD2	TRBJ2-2	TGTGCCAGCAGAGAGCGGGGGCCGAACACCGGGGAGCTGTTTTTT	CASRERGPNTGELFF
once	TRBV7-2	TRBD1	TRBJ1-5	TGTGCCAGCAGCGAGGACAGGGCTGGCAATCAGCCCCAGCATTTT	CASSEDRAGNQPQHF
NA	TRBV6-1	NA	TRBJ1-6	TGTGCCAGCAGTGTAGATGCCTTCTCCTATAATTCACCCCTCCACTTT	CASSVDAFSYNSPLHF
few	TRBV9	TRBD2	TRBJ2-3	TGTGCCAGCAGCGTAGATAGCGGGGGTGCAGATACGCAGTATTTT	CASSVDSGGADTQYF
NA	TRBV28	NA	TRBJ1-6	TGTGCCAGCAGTCTAAGGCGGCAGGGAGGTTCACCCCTCCACTTT	CASSLRRQGGSPLHF
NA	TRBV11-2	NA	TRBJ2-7	TGTGCCAGCAGCTTGGAGGGGCTAGGATACTACGAGCAGTACTTC	CASSLEGLGYYEQYF
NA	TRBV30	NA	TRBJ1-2	TGTGCCTCCTTGTCACAGGACCCTGGCTACACCTTC	CASLSQDPGYTF
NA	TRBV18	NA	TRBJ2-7	TGTGCCAGCTCACCAACAGTCCCGCCTCAAGAGCAGTACTTC	CASSPTVPPQEQYF
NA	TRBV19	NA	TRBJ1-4	TGTGCCAGTAGTATGGGAGGCGCAACTAATGAAAAACTGTTTTTT	CASSMGGATNEKLFF
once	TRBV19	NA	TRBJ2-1	TGTGCCTCGAGGCAGGGCACCTACAATGAGCAGTTCTTC	CASRQGTYNEQFF
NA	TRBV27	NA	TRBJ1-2	TGTGCCAGCAGTTTACGGGGGAGATATGGCTACACCTTC	CASSLRGRYGYTF
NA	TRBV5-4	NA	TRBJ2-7	TGTGCCAGCAGCCCCGGGACACCCTACGAGCAGTACTTC	CASSPGTPYEQYF